This TCR beta chain was found in a study of shared clonotypes between healthy human individuals. Across the whole study: CD4 naive and CD4 memory each took three plates per donor, while CD8 naive took two and CD8 memory one. Study results and caveats: Non-shared clonotypes were found to have lower generation probabilities than the clonotypes that were shared by all four of the sorted-subset donors.

On this clone: The antigen is undetermined.

Clones were sequenced by immunoSEQ multiplex PCR, and TCRdb holds only the in-frame ones, with some missing. The sample has about 1 million clones, around 75% seen once; the top ten hold about 1.5%. Every donor, a Caucasian adult, lived in Nashville, Tennessee. The sequenced material came from memory CD4+ T cells sorted from blood. Stated subset: CD45RA-negative fraction. The receptor's source is a young man in good health.

CDR3 residues: CASSSRDRGRTDTQYF. Here the CDR3 DNA reads TGTGCCAGCAGTTCCCGGGACAGGGGGCGGACAGATACGCAGTATTTT. This rearrangement joins TRBV27 to TRBJ2-3; 12 nucleotides align to TRBD1. The junction had 5 bases not matched to a gene; V was cut back by 4 bases and J by 3 bases. In germline, CDR1 is MNHEY, CDR2 SMNVEV (reference sequence). This CDR3 region has 16 residues.